Only a few counts were recorded for the clone carrying this T cell receptor beta chain. As yet, its antigen is unknown. This sample is part of a study of T-cell reconstitution after alpha-beta-depleted transplantation in children. Overall study findings and caveats: T-cell counts and diversity at one year following transplant were attributed mainly to newly produced T cells. Several hundred graft clones that had expanded were reportedly the source of alpha-beta T cells about two months after transplant.

It was with unique molecular identifiers that the TCRbeta library was prepared. In TCRdb, the PCR reads were re-called with MiXCR into one record per CDR3 protein. The data show about 600,000 distinct CDR3 sequences, 10% to 15% seen once. The germline gives CDR1 MNHNS, CDR2 SASEGT. CDR3 length: 14 residues. Trimming pared 5 bases from V and 0 bases from J, leaving 8 bases between. The sample here was PBMCs, mostly from graft donor cells, taken 360 days after TCRalphabeta/CD19-depleted stem cell transplant. This TCR came from a male patient younger than 18 who had a stem cell transplant for acute myeloid leukemia, so the T cells may come from the graft donor. This rearrangement joins TRBV6-1 to TRBJ2-1; a weak D match, TRBD2 (5 bases). CDR3 nucleotides: TGTGCCAGCAGTAGACTAATCTCCTACAATGAGCAGTTCTTC. This gives the protein CASSRLISYNEQFF.